This is a list of T cell receptor beta chains from one sample in a study of blood T cell repertoires in COVID-19. Assay: immunoSEQ multiplex PCR; the TCRdb copy retains only in-frame clones and omits some. This repertoire shows approximately 50,000 clones, roughly 83% found once; its top ten account for about 14%. The sequenced sample consisted of peripheral blood. Receptor source: a human donor in a cohort sampled during active COVID-19. Each CDR3 is given with its conserved first and last residue. The D gene is left open where the match is weak. Size is stated for part of the rows, as once, few or many counts, or as a class when the clone is expanded.

-	TRBV7-6	TRBJ1-1	-	CASSRTANTEAFF	TGTGCCAGCAGCAGGACAGCCAACACTGAAGCTTTCTTT
-	TRBV29-1	TRBJ1-1	-	CSVDKPDGAGGGAFF	TGCAGCGTTGATAAGCCAGACGGCGCTGGGGGGGGTGCTTTCTTT
-	TRBV18	TRBJ2-2	-	CASSPREAAGGELFF	TGTGCCAGCTCACCCAGGGAGGCGGCGGGCGGGGAGCTGTTTTTT
-	TRBV14	TRBJ2-1	-	CASSLINEQFF	TGTGCCAGCAGCCTTATCAATGAGCAGTTCTTC
TRBD2	TRBV7-9	TRBJ2-3	-	CASSNSGLAGRTDTQYF	TGTGCCAGCAGCAACTCCGGACTAGCGGGGCGCACAGATACGCAGTATTTT
TRBD2	TRBV5-1	TRBJ2-1	once	CASRIGAGGPSNEQFF	TGCGCCAGCAGGATAGGTGCGGGAGGGCCTTCCAATGAGCAGTTCTTC
TRBD2	TRBV4-1	TRBJ2-5	-	CASSQASGWYQETQYF	TGCGCCAGCAGCCAAGCTAGCGGGTGGTACCAAGAGACCCAGTACTTC
-	TRBV5-1	TRBJ2-5	-	CASSLYGGETQYF	TGCGCCAGCAGCTTATACGGGGGAGAGACCCAGTACTTC
TRBD1	TRBV2	TRBJ2-7	-	CASSPGDRLPGSEQYF	TGTGCCAGCAGTCCCGGGGACAGGCTCCCTGGGAGTGAGCAGTACTTC
-	TRBV30	TRBJ1-1	-	CAWREISFEAFF	TGTGCCTGGAGGGAGATCAGCTTTGAAGCTTTCTTT
-	TRBV4-1	TRBJ1-1	-	CASSSGGLGLMNTEAFF	TGCGCCAGCAGCTCCGGGGGTTTGGGCTTGATGAACACTGAAGCTTTCTTT
TRBD2	TRBV2	TRBJ2-1	once	CASSDGFSGSVNEQFF	TGTGCCAGCAGTGATGGGTTTAGCGGGAGTGTTAATGAGCAGTTCTTC
TRBD1	TRBV5-4	TRBJ2-5	-	CASSTDRVGTQYF	TGTGCCAGCAGCACGGACAGGGTGGGTACCCAGTACTTC
-	TRBV19	TRBJ2-6	-	CASSRPSGANVLTF	TGTGCCAGTAGCCGTCCCTCTGGGGCCAACGTCCTGACTTTC
TRBD1	TRBV18	TRBJ2-6	-	CASSPDRSGANVLTF	TGTGCCAGCTCACCGGACAGGTCTGGGGCCAACGTCCTGACTTTC
-	TRBV30	TRBJ2-3	once	CAWSVYADTQYF	TGTGCCTGGAGTGTATATGCGGATACGCAGTATTTT
TRBD1	TRBV19	TRBJ1-2	-	CASRGQGVSGYTF	TGTGCCAGTAGGGGACAGGGGGTTTCTGGCTACACCTTC
-	TRBV10-3	TRBJ1-1	-	CAIRDPRYEAFF	TGTGCCATCAGAGATCCGAGGTATGAAGCTTTCTTT
-	TRBV9	TRBJ2-7	-	CASSGAGAYYEQYF	TGTGCCAGCAGCGGAGCGGGCGCCTACTACGAGCAGTACTTC
-	TRBV5-4	TRBJ2-7	-	CASSSSNAYEQYF	TGTGCCAGCAGCTCCAGTAATGCCTACGAGCAGTACTTC
-	TRBV2	TRBJ1-1	-	CASSDAFNTEAFF	TGTGCCAGCAGTGACGCGTTTAACACTGAAGCTTTCTTT
TRBD1	TRBV11-3	TRBJ2-3	once	CASSPGQGTDTQYF	TGTGCCAGCAGCCCAGGACAGGGTACAGATACGCAGTATTTT
TRBD1	TRBV6-5	TRBJ2-4	once	CASSYRQGWGNIQYF	TGTGCCAGCAGTTATAGACAGGGTTGGGGAAACATTCAGTACTTC
-	TRBV6-5	TRBJ1-2	-	CASSLHGYTF	TGTGCCAGCAGTCTCCATGGCTACACCTTC
TRBD1	TRBV11-2	TRBJ1-2	few	CASSQLVQGVGYGYTF	TGTGCCAGCAGCCAATTAGTACAGGGGGTTGGCTATGGCTACACCTTC
-	TRBV6-2/TRBV6-3	TRBJ1-5	-	CASSYGGQPQHF	TGTGCCAGCAGTTACGGAGGTCAGCCCCAGCATTTT
TRBD1	TRBV18	TRBJ2-2	-	CASSPRGTGSTGELFF	TGTGCCAGCTCACCACGGGGGACAGGGTCCACCGGGGAGCTGTTTTTT
-	TRBV7-2	TRBJ1-4	once	CASSLDQGRSSEKLFF	TGTGCCAGCAGCTTAGATCAGGGCAGGTCTTCTGAAAAACTGTTTTTT
TRBD2	TRBV11-3	TRBJ2-1	-	CASSGSGSRVPNEQFF	TGTGCCAGCAGCGGTAGCGGGAGTAGGGTACCCAATGAGCAGTTCTTC
-	TRBV4-2	TRBJ2-7	-	CASSHRQTYEQYF	TGTGCCAGCAGCCACAGACAGACTTACGAGCAGTACTTC
-	TRBV18	TRBJ1-2	-	CASSPPGIYYGYTF	TGTGCCAGCTCACCGCCAGGGATCTACTATGGCTACACCTTC
TRBD2	TRBV6-6	TRBJ2-3	-	CASSYSPGGALDTQYF	TGTGCCAGCAGTTACTCCCCCGGGGGGGCGTTAGATACGCAGTATTTT
TRBD2	TRBV3-1/TRBV3-2	TRBJ2-1	once	CASSQGLLAGAPPVYNEQFF	TGTGCCAGCAGCCAAGGTCTCCTAGCGGGAGCTCCTCCCGTCTACAATGAGCAGTTCTTC
-	TRBV19	TRBJ1-4	-	CASSYDRVGPREKLFF	TGTGCCAGTAGCTACGACAGAGTCGGACCGCGGGAAAAACTGTTTTTT
-	TRBV9	TRBJ1-1	-	CASNRDGRDYTEAFF	TGTGCCAGCAACCGGGACGGGAGAGATTACACTGAAGCTTTCTTT
TRBD2	TRBV5-1	TRBJ2-2	-	CASSWTSGGYTGELFF	TGCGCCAGCAGCTGGACTAGCGGGGGGTACACCGGGGAGCTGTTTTTT
-	TRBV25-1	TRBJ2-5	-	CASSYSWAGPQETQYF	TGTGCCAGCAGTTACTCTTGGGCGGGGCCGCAAGAGACCCAGTACTTC
-	TRBV5-6	TRBJ2-2	-	CASSLVEGRITGELFF	TGTGCCAGCAGCTTGGTGGAGGGTAGGATAACCGGGGAGCTGTTTTTT
TRBD1	TRBV5-4	TRBJ2-2	-	CASSGTGGVNTGELFF	TGTGCCAGCTCCGGGACAGGGGGCGTGAACACCGGGGAGCTGTTTTTT
-	TRBV27	TRBJ1-6	-	CASSRGVPYNSPLHF	TGTGCCAGCAGCCGGGGGGTTCCCTATAATTCACCCCTCCACTTT
-	TRBV10-1	TRBJ2-7	-	CASSLSGLAYEQYF	TGCGCCAGCAGCCTTAGCGGACTGGCCTACGAGCAGTACTTC
TRBD2	TRBV15	TRBJ2-3	-	CATSSLRAPSREGTDTQYF	TGTGCCACCAGCAGTCTGCGCGCCCCTAGCCGGGAGGGCACAGATACGCAGTATTTT
TRBD1	TRBV6-1	TRBJ2-2	few	CASSDPQGVTGELFF	TGTGCCAGCAGTGACCCCCAGGGGGTAACCGGGGAGCTGTTTTTT
TRBD2	TRBV5-1	TRBJ2-3	-	CASNKREGRPDTQYF	TGCGCCAGCAACAAGCGGGAGGGCCGCCCAGATACGCAGTATTTT
-	TRBV5-1	TRBJ2-7	few	CASSRGASEQYF	TGCGCCAGCAGCCGGGGGGCTAGCGAGCAGTACTTC
TRBD1	TRBV14	TRBJ2-7	few	CASSHLGQGSYEQYF	TGTGCCAGCAGCCATCTGGGACAGGGGTCCTACGAGCAGTACTTC